These 21 T cell receptor beta chains share one sample of origin, sequenced in a study of cytomegalovirus exposure and HLA in healthy donors. The PCR made use of 60 Vbeta and 13 Jbeta primers. Data came from immunoSEQ multiplex PCR; TCRdb stores just in-frame clones and leaves some out. The profile covers 95,000 to 150,000 clones, with approximately 87% appearing a single time and 20% taken by the ten largest. The sequencing sample was made of PBMCs. These receptor sequences come from a man aged 18 to 30 in good health and CMV-seropositive.

This CDR3 reads CASSATGQETQYF. The DNA for the CDR3 is TGTGCCAGCAGTGCCACAGGACAAGAGACCCAGTACTTC. This chain uses TRBV6-5 with TRBJ2-5, with D possibly being TRBD1 (5 bases). Trimming took off 5 bases at V and 2 bases at J, with 9 bases between the two ends. CDR3 length equals 13 residues. Looked up from germline, CDR1 is MNHEY and CDR2 is SVGAGI.

This chain uses TRBV7-8 with TRBJ2-3; D ambiguous. Germline V CDR1 and CDR2: SGHVS, FQNEAQ. V dropped 5 bases and J dropped 2 bases, with 14 bases sitting between them. CDR3 size: 15 residues. CDR3 nucleotide sequence: TGTGCCAGCAGCCTGAGGATTGCCCTCACAGATACGCAGTATTTT. Translating it yields CASSLRIALTDTQYF.

Concerning this clone: One end of the junction is discordant with germline, which a read error may explain. CDR3 nucleotide sequence: TGTTCCAGCAGCTCCACACGTACAGGGGGCGCGGCTTATGGCTACACCTTC. The encoded protein is CSSSSTRTGGAAYGYTF. The chain joins TRBV7-9 to TRBJ1-2; 9 nucleotides agree with TRBD1. There are 17 residues in the CDR3. Germline V lookup: CDR1 SEHNR, CDR2 FQNEAQ (reference sequence).

This clone was counted between two and nine times. The chain uses TRBV5-6 and TRBJ2-7, with 8 bases fitting TRBD2. The CDR3 covers 14 residues. V trimming: 5 bases; J trimming: 0 bases; junction bases outside the gene matches: 4. CDR1 and CDR2 from the germline V gene are SGHDT and YYEEEE. In nucleotides, the CDR3 is TGTGCCAGCAGTTCGGCGGGGGGCTCCTACGAGCAGTACTTC. It codes for CASSSAGGSYEQYF.

This sequence joins TRBV6-6 and TRBJ2-4; 7 bases are a match to TRBD1. The CDR3 loop spans 16 amino acids. The germline V gene has CDR1 MNHNY and CDR2 SVGAGI (reference sequence). The V segment lost 11 bases and the J segment 1 base; nucleotides outside the gene matches: 14. The CDR3 loop reads CAPRGEGAEAKNIQYF. The CDR3 DNA follows: TGTGCCCCCCGGGGAGAGGGGGCTGAGGCCAAAAACATTCAGTACTTC.

The J gene is TRBJ1-3, the V gene TRBV9; possibly TRBD1 for D (6 bases). This CDR3 has 16 residues. Trimming stripped 3 bases from V and 2 bases from J, with 15 bases between. Germline lookup yields CDR1 SGDLS and CDR2 YYNGEE. The CDR3 region has the DNA TGTGCCAGCAGCGCCACAGGGAGTAGACCTGGAAACACCATATATTTT. This gives the protein CASSATGSRPGNTIYF.

The chain couples TRBV27 to TRBJ1-6, with D maybe TRBD1 (5 bases). Trimming removed 0 bases from V and 10 bases from J, with 19 bases in between. CDR1 MNHEY and CDR2 SMNVEV come from the germline V gene (reference sequence). The CDR3 extends over 17 amino acids. DNA for the CDR3: TGTGCCAGCAGTTTATCACTCCCAGGGCTGTTAGACTCACCCCTCCACTTT. Residues: CASSLSLPGLLDSPLHF.

This clone occurred a few times. The rearrangement joins TRBV19 to TRBJ1-6, with D unresolved. CDR1 and CDR2 from the germline V gene are LNHDA and SQIVND (reference sequence). The CDR3 totals 14 residues. V lost 1 base and J lost 8, with 9 bases in between. The CDR3 here is CASSIVGADSPLHF. The CDR3 region has the DNA TGTGCCAGTAGTATAGTGGGAGCGGATTCACCCCTCCACTTT.

This clone has just a few counts. The CDR3 DNA follows: TGTGCCAGCAGCGGACAGGGTACGGGAAACACCATATATTTT. This codes for CASSGQGTGNTIYF. This sequence joins TRBV9 and TRBJ1-3; 7 positions match TRBD1. Trimming took 3 bases from V and 4 from J; bases not matched to a gene: 4. The CDR3 spans 14 residues. Per the germline V gene, CDR1 is SGDLS and CDR2 is YYNGEE.

The V gene is TRBV4-2, the J gene TRBJ2-2; 9 bases are shared with TRBD2. V was pared by 0 bases and J by 7 bases, with 6 bases of the junction left unmatched. The CDR3 is 16 amino acids. The germline CDR1 and CDR2 sequences are LGHNA and YNFKEQ. The CDR3 region is CASSQESSGGIGELFF. The CDR3 nucleotides are TGTGCCAGCAGCCAAGAAAGTAGCGGGGGAATCGGGGAGCTGTTTTTT.

As to this clone: Other nucleotide sequences in the sample specify the same CDR3. This sequence joins TRBV27 and TRBJ2-2; no definite D call. Germline CDR1 is MNHEY and CDR2 is SMNVEV (reference sequence). Trimming took 3 bases from V and 4 from J, leaving 3 bases between them. The CDR3 length is 12 residues. CDR3 nucleotide sequence: TGTGCCAGCAGTTTTAGCACCGGGGAGCTGTTTTTT. Translation gives CASSFSTGELFF.

The V call is TRBV5-8, the J call TRBJ1-5, with D perhaps matching TRBD1 (6 bases). This CDR3 region has 15 residues. Germline V lookup: CDR1 SGHTS, CDR2 YDEGEE. Deletions cut 5 bases from V and 0 bases from J, with 12 bases between. The CDR3 bases are TGTGCCAGCAGGGCCGGGACAAATAGCAATCAGCCCCAGCATTTT. As protein: CASRAGTNSNQPQHF.

The rearrangement joins TRBV30 to TRBJ1-2; weak D call: TRBD1 (5 bases). This CDR3 spans 13 amino acids. Germline loops: CDR1 GTSNPN, CDR2 SVGIG (reference sequence). V lost 0 bases and J lost 2, with 7 bases in between. CDR3 nucleotide sequence: TGTGCCTGGAGTGTACAGGAGAACTATGGCTACACCTTC. Protein sequence: CAWSVQENYGYTF.

This clone was counted a few times. This chain links TRBV29-1 with TRBJ2-1; D is possibly TRBD1 or TRBD2 (5 bases each). The CDR3 totals 13 residues. V lost 4 bases and J 4 bases, leaving 11 bases between the germline ends. Germline lookup yields CDR1 SQVTM and CDR2 ANQGSEA. CDR3 nucleotides: TGCAGCGTTGGAGAGGGGCTTTACAATGAGCAGTTCTTC. Translation: CSVGEGLYNEQFF.

The chain links TRBV5-6 to TRBJ1-2; D may be TRBD1 (6 bases). CDR3 size: 15 residues. Trimming pared 3 bases from V and 2 bases from J, leaving 14 bases between. CDR1 and CDR2 (germline): SGHDT, YYEEEE. In DNA form, the CDR3 reads TGTGCCAGCAGCTCCAGGACAGTCTTAAACTATGGCTACACCTTC. It is translated as CASSSRTVLNYGYTF.

The chain is built from TRBV5-1 and TRBJ2-1; 12 positions match TRBD2. CDR3 length: 17 residues. V trimming: 2 bases; J trimming: 8 bases; junction bases outside the gene matches: 11. The germline V gene encodes CDR1 SGHRS and CDR2 YFSETQ. CDR3 protein: CASSFSSGGALGYEQFF. CDR3 in DNA: TGCGCCAGCAGCTTCTCTAGCGGGGGGGCGCTGGGATATGAGCAGTTCTTC.

The V and J genes are TRBV7-2 and TRBJ1-4; unclear D gene. Trimming cost V 4 bases and J 7 bases, with 16 bases left between them. Germline-derived CDR1 and CDR2 are SGHTA and FQGNSA. The CDR3 runs 15 residues. CDR3 DNA sequence: TGTGCCAGCAGCTCTAGAGCTGATTTTGTTGAAAAACTGTTTTTT. Translated, it gives CASSSRADFVEKLFF.

This CDR3 is CASSLDRVNTGELFF. CDR3 nucleotide sequence: TGTGCCAGCAGCCTGGACAGGGTGAACACCGGGGAGCTGTTTTTT. This rearrangement joins TRBV5-4 to TRBJ2-2; TRBD1 agrees at 8 bases. V lost 4 bases, J lost 1 base, and 3 bases stayed unmatched. Per germline, CDR1 SGHNT and CDR2 YYREEE (reference sequence). This CDR3 has 15 residues.

V is TRBV30 and J is TRBJ1-4; TRBD1 might be the D (6 bases). CDR1 and CDR2 from the germline V gene are GTSNPN and SVGIG (reference sequence). The CDR3 spans 13 residues. V lost 3 bases to trimming and J lost 16 bases, with 21 bases between them. The chain's CDR3 is CAWSHRGGAGAFF. CDR3 bases: TGTGCCTGGAGCCATCGGGGGGGGGCCGGGGCGTTTTTT.

This chain uses TRBV29-1 with TRBJ1-5; D gene ambiguous. The V end was cut by 3 bases, the J end by 2 bases, with 5 bases between. Germline-derived CDR1 and CDR2 are SQVTM and ANQGSEA. CDR3 length equals 12 residues. CDR3: CSVEEGNQPQHF. In DNA form, the CDR3 reads TGCAGCGTTGAGGAGGGCAATCAGCCCCAGCATTTT. Full variable domain (outside the CDR3, taken from reference TRBV29-1 and TRBJ1-5): SAVISQKPSRDICQRGTSLTIQCQVDSQVTMMFWYRQQPGQSLTLIATANQGSEATYESGFVIDKFPISRPNLTFSTLTVSNMSPEDSSIYLCSVEEGNQPQHFGDGTRLSIL.

V is TRBV5-1 and J is TRBJ1-1; no clear D gene. Germline CDR1 is SGHRS and CDR2 is YFSETQ. There are 13 residues in the CDR3. Trimming removed 3 bases from V and 2 bases from J, with 8 bases in between. DNA of the CDR3: TGCGCCAGCAGCTATGCGATTAACACTGAAGCTTTCTTT. Protein sequence: CASSYAINTEAFF.